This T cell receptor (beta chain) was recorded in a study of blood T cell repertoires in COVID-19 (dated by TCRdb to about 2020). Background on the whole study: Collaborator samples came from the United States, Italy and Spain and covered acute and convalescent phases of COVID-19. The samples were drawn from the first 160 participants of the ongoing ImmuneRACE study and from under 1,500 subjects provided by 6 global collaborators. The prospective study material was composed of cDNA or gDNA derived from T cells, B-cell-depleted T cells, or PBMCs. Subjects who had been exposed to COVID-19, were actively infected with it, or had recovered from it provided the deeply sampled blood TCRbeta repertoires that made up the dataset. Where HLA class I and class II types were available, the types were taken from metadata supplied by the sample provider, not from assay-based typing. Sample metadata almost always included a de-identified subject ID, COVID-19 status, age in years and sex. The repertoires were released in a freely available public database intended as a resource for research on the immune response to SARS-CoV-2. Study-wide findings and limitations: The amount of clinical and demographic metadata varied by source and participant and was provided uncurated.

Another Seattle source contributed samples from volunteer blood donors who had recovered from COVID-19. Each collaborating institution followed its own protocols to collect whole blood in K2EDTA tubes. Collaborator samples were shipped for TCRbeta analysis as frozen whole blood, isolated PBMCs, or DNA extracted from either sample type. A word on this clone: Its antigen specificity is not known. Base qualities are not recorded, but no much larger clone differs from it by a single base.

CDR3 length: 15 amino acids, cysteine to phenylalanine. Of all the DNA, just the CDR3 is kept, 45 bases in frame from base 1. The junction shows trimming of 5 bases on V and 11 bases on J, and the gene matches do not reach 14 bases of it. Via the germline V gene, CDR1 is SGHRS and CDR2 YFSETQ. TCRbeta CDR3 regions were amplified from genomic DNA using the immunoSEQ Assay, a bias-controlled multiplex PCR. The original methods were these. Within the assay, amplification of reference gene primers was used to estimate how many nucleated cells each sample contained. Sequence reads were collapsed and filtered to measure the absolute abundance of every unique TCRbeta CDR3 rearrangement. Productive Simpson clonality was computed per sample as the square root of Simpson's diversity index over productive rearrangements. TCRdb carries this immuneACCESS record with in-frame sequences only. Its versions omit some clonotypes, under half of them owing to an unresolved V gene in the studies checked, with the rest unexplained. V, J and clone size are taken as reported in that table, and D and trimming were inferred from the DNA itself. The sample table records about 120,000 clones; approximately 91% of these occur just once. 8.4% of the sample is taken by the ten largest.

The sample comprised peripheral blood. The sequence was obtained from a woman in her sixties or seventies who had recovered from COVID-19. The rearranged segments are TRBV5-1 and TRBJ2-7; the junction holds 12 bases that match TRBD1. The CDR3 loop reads CASRSGQGAISGEYF. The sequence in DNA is TGCGCCAGCAGATCGGGACAGGGGGCGATTAGCGGGGAGTACTTC.